This T cell receptor beta chain was documented in a study of T cell repertoires in cytomegalovirus infection. The overall study: Use of recently identified HLA-C-restricted and well-studied HLA-B-restricted CMV epitopes was part of the study. Matching HLA type, along with CMV infection, was indicated by public TCR beta signatures.

Study-level findings and limits: CMV-specific TCR beta clonotypes restricted by HLA-C were the ones dominating the ex vivo response. Cumulated frequencies of public TCR beta families served to identify carriers of CMV plus the relevant HLA.

On this clonotype: Its antigen is unknown.

There are 16 residues in the CDR3. V was cut by 0 bases and J by 0 bases, with 12 bases left in between. Looked up from germline, CDR1 is MNHEY and CDR2 is SVGAGI. TCRdb re-called the reads through MiXCR, storing one row per CDR3 protein. The sample has 450,000 to 550,000 distinct CDR3 sequences, 42% seen once; the top ten hold around 44%. The chain employs TRBV6-5 and TRBJ2-7; D is undetermined. The starting material was cultured PBMCs, obtained from culture after CMV antigen stimulation. The sequence derives from a human donor in good health (CMV status not recorded). Some clones in this sample may be carry-over from other donors' samples. Here the CDR3 reads CASSYSRRIPSYEQYF. The CDR3 DNA is TGTGCCAGCAGTTACTCGAGAAGAATCCCCTCCTACGAGCAGTACTTC.